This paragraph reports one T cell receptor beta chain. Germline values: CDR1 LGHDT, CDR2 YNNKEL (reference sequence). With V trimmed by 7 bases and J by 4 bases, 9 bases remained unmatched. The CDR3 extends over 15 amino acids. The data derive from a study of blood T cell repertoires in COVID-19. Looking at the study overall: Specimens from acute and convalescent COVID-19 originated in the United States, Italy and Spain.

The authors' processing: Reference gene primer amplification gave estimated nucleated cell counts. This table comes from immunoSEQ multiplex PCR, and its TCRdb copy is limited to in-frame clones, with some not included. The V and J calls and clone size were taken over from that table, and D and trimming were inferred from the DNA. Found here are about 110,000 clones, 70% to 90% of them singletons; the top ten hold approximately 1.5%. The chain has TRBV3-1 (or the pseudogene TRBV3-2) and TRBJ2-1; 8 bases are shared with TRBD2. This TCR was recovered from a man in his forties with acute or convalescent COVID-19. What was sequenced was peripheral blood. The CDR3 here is CASTPGTRPYNEQFF. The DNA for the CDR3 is TGTGCCAGCACTCCCGGGACTAGACCTTACAATGAGCAGTTCTTC.